This TCR beta chain was identified in a study of blood T cells in healthy people across ages. After removal of 3 bases from V and 1 base from J, the junction contained 5 bases not matched to a gene. The CDR3 length is 15 residues. Looked up from germline, CDR1 is MNHEY and CDR2 is SMNVEV (reference sequence). This clonotype has ten or more counts. Antigen specificity is unknown. Aged about 6 to 90, donors were systemically healthy Caucasians from Russia. The study's findings and limits: The unknown donor CMV status may have confounded expanded clonotype changes. The diversity estimates, figures obtained from one million T cells, were considered underestimates.

Next came a second PCR, run for about 6 to 12 cycles, which used a sample-barcoded 5' primer along with a J-beta primer mix. Carrying 12 random nucleotides, a template-switch adaptor labeled each individual cDNA molecule. Each CDR3 protein gets one entry after TCRdb re-called the 5' RACE reads with MiXCR. In the table there are 1.4 million or so distinct CDR3 sequences, under 55% of which are singletons. This sequence was found in a woman in her late teens or twenties in good health. The chain links TRBV27 to TRBJ2-7; TRBD2 matches at 8 bases. The sample was blood. CDR3 DNA: TGTGCCAGCAGTTTCGGGACTAGTGGTTCCTACGAGCAGTACTTC. Protein: CASSFGTSGSYEQYF.